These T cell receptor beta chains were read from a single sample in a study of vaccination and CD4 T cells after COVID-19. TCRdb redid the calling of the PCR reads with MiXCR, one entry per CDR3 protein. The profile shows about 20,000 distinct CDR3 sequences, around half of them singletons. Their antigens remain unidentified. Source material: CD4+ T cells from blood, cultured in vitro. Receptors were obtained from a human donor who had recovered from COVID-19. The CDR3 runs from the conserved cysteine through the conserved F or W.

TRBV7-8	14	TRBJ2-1	CASSLGRRYNEQFF
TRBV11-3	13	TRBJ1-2	CASSPGQAWGYTF
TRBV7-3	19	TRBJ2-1	CASSLNGLAGSSSYNEQFF
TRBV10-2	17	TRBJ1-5	CASRSSTGDPSNQPQHF
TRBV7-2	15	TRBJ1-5	CASSLASGAKQPQHF
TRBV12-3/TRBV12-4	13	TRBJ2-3	CASSLGLKGTQYF
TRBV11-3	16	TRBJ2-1	CASSPGRSLDLPEQFF
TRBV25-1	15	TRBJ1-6	CASTRTGGRNSPLHF
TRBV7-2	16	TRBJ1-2	CASTPLGGAGNYGYTF
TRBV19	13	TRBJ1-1	CASSTVLNTEAFF
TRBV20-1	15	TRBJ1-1	CSAKETGEINTEAFF
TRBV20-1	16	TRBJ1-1	CSASSANRGAGGEAFF
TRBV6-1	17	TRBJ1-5	CASSEALRGWSNQPQHF
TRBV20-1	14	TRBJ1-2	CSAPSRQGASGYTF
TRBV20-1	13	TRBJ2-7	CSASNAGGREQYF
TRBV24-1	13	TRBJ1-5	CASYSGASQPQHF
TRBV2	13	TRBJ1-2	CASSREGVDGYTF
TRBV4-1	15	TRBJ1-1	CASSQGYRGRTEAFF
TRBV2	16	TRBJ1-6	CASSEGGGSYNSPLHF
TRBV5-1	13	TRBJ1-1	CASSLRVNTEAFF
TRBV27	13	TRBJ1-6	CASSDDRDSPLHF
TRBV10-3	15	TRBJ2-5	CAISPGTDIMETQYF
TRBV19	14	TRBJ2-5	CASSLKGPQETQYF
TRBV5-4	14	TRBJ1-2	CASSPTDRGYGYTF
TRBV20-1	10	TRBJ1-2	CSARKLGYTF
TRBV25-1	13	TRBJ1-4	CASLAPWGEKLFF
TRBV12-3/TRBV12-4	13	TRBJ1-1	CASSFRDDTEAFF
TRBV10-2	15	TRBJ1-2	CASSESPDRVYGYTF
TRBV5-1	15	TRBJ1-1	CASSPGQGDYTEAFF
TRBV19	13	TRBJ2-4	CASSKGRYDIQYF
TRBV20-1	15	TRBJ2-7	CSAEAPGQSSYEQYF
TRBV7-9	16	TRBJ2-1	CASSLGTGKRYNEQFF
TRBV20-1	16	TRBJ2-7	CSARRSSGGIFYEQYF
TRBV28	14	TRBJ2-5	CASSLGAELGTQYF
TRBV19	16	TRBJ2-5	CASSTLDRSLGETQYF
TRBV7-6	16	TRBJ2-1	CASSLGISGYYNEQFF
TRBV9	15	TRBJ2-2	CASSGAVIGAGELFF
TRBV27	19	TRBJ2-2	CASSSSTSGGFPNTGELFF
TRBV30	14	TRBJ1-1	CAWSVWGGGTEAFF
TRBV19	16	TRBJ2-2	CASSIEVDLNTGELFF
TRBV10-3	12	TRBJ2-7	CAIKGQSYEQYF
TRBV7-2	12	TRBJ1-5	CASSQPNQPQHF
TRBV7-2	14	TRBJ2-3	CASSLRGRTDTQYF
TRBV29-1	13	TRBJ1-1	CSVLASVGTEAFF
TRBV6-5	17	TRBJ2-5	CASSYSEVSGEQETQYF
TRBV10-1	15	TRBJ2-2	CASSENRQGGGELFF
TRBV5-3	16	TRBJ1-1	CARSLPGTHMNTEAFF
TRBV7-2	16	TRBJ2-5	CASSLGSSGKQETQYF
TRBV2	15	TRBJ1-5	CASSDTLPGGQPQHF
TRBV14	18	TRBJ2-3	CASSQDWFLAGKGDTQYF
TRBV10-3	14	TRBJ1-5	CAISESAENQPQHF
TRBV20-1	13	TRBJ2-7	CSAGRGTDYEQYF
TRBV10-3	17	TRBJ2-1	CAIMSSGGYSSYNEQFF